The rows below give T cell receptor beta chains drawn from one sample of a study of shared clonotypes between healthy human individuals. Assay: immunoSEQ multiplex PCR; the TCRdb copy retains only in-frame clones and omits some. In the table there are 2,500,000 or so clones, approximately 93% of which are singletons. The specimen was naive CD4+ T cells from PBMCs. The receptors shown here come from a man younger than 35 in good health. Some clones in this sample may be carry-over from other donors' samples. Both conserved end residues are trimmed from each CDR3. For some rows the clone size is stated as once, few or many, or as a class when expanded; others skip it.

16,TRBV19,-,TRBJ2-5,ASSKDPGRWPFQETQY
14,TRBV5-5,-,TRBJ1-4,ASSITLRGANEKLF
13,TRBV5-4,-,TRBJ2-7,ASRYTGGASYEQY
15,TRBV9,-,TRBJ2-3,ASSVAGRGRSTDTQY
10,TRBV2,-,TRBJ1-1,ASNLGGAEAF
12,TRBV27,-,TRBJ2-1,ASSKRTLNNEQF
12,TRBV5-1,-,TRBJ2-5,ASSLGLAQETQY
13,TRBV5-5,-,TRBJ2-3,ASSLEQPRTDTQY
13,TRBV18,-,TRBJ1-2,ASSPGQGLIYGYT
13,TRBV5-1,-,TRBJ2-7,ASRPLGDGSGEQY
13,TRBV6-1,-,-,ASSVRGRASYEQY
13,TRBV7-8,-,TRBJ1-1,ASSSLEGRNTEAF
12,TRBV30,-,TRBJ2-7,AWSSGAGGHEQY
13,TRBV27,-,TRBJ1-4,ASSLYGTGDEKLF
16,TRBV4-2,-,TRBJ2-3,ASSQDAPGEERTDTQY
10,TRBV29-1,-,-,SVAAETYEQY
10,TRBV19,few,TRBJ1-2,ASSIYRDGYT
15,TRBV7-3,-,TRBJ2-1,ASSDVLNRQGWNEQF
10,TRBV9,few,TRBJ2-7,ASSPNENEQY
14,TRBV5-1,once,TRBJ2-3,ASSLWTSGRTDTQY
11,TRBV7-9,-,TRBJ1-1,ASSLVEVSEAF
13,TRBV5-4,-,TRBJ2-7,ASSSRTGDVYEQY
12,TRBV9,once,TRBJ1-1,ASSVGGANTEAF
10,TRBV18,-,TRBJ2-5,ASHTQGETQY
10,TRBV6-6,-,TRBJ1-4,ASGLQDEKLF
14,TRBV28,-,TRBJ2-7,ASSSPGVANSYEQY
13,TRBV6-5,-,TRBJ1-6,ATSPGGAGGSPLH
13,TRBV18,-,TRBJ2-3,ASSQYQTPTDTQY
12,TRBV25-1,-,TRBJ2-5,ASSEGNQLREQY
12,TRBV5-1,-,TRBJ1-5,ASSPTGPNQPQH
11,TRBV29-1,-,TRBJ1-4,SVLDGSDEKLF
12,TRBV28,-,TRBJ2-7,ASSLWGPNYEQY
11,TRBV6-5,-,TRBJ2-3,ASSRDLTDTQY
11,TRBV7-9,-,TRBJ2-5,ASSGPRGETQY
14,TRBV27,-,TRBJ1-5,ASSLIGPYSNQPQH
11,TRBV11-2,-,TRBJ1-1,ASSAQLNTEAF
13,TRBV5-1,-,TRBJ2-2,ASSISALGPGELF
13,TRBV5-1,-,TRBJ2-3,ASSLEGGLADTQY
10,TRBV7-8,-,TRBJ1-2,ASSPTNYGYT
9,TRBV6-1,-,TRBJ1-2,ASSPGSGYT
12,TRBV7-9,-,TRBJ1-2,ASSTQGTNYGYT
13,TRBV19,-,TRBJ1-1,ASRGGRVPNTEAF
12,TRBV5-1,-,TRBJ2-7,ASSLRGPYYEQY
13,TRBV10-3,-,TRBJ1-5,AISEGNSMGQPQH
13,TRBV7-9,-,TRBJ2-7,ASSGRLAEIYEQY
15,TRBV13,-,TRBJ2-3,ASSFGLAGRTTDTQY
9,TRBV28,few,TRBJ1-5,ASSLEQPQH
13,TRBV28,-,TRBJ2-7,ASSVDSISSYEQY
14,TRBV27,-,TRBJ2-3,ASRRGGGPGTDTQY
13,TRBV28,-,TRBJ1-5,ASSSGQGVWQPQH
12,TRBV27,-,TRBJ2-3,ASSRVQTSDTQY
13,TRBV28,once,TRBJ2-5,ASSLGGAGRETQY
9,TRBV18,-,TRBJ2-5,ASSPSETQY
13,TRBV6-6,-,TRBJ2-3,ASSYSGVRTDTQY
11,TRBV2,few,TRBJ1-3,ASSVRRGNTIY
11,TRBV29-1,-,TRBJ1-1,SVGQILNTEAF